Following are 30 T cell receptor beta chains from one sample sequenced in a study of OX40 agonist ivuxolimab in advanced cancers. Only in-frame clones appear in the TCRdb table, and some are missing; sequencing was by immunoSEQ multiplex PCR. The table records some 50,000 clones, around 94% of them present only once. This specimen consisted of CD4+ or CD8+ T cells sorted from blood, obtained in a trial of the OX40 agonist ivuxolimab. The receptors were sampled from an adult with an advanced solid tumor such as melanoma, head and neck, liver or kidney cancer.

The chain employs TRBV27 and TRBJ2-7; a weak D match, TRBD2 (5 bases). This CDR3 is 16 amino acids long. Trimming stripped 6 bases from V and 2 bases from J, with 20 bases between. Germline CDR1 and CDR2: MNHEY and SMNVEV (reference sequence). The CDR3 protein is CASSLRLSSLAYEQYF. CDR3 coding DNA: TGTGCCAGCAGCTTAAGACTTTCTAGCTTGGCCTACGAGCAGTACTTC.

This clone was counted a single time. The rearrangement uses TRBV19 and TRBJ1-4; D not resolved. From germline, CDR1 is LNHDA and CDR2 SQIVND (reference sequence). Trimming cost V 2 bases and J 6 bases, with 13 bases left between them. This CDR3 spans 15 amino acids. The CDR3 reads CASSIRWQADEKLFF. CDR3 sequence (DNA): TGTGCCAGTAGTATAAGGTGGCAGGCCGATGAAAAACTGTTTTTT.

The chain recombines TRBV6-5 with TRBJ2-7; 7 positions match TRBD2. With 2 bases clipped from V and 2 bases from J, the junction kept 3 bases outside the gene matches. This CDR3 is built from 14 residues. CDR1 and CDR2 (germline): MNHEY, SVGAGI. In DNA, the CDR3 is TGTGCCAGCAGTTACGGGGGGGGGACCTACGAGCAGTACTTC. Translation: CASSYGGGTYEQYF.

This chain uses TRBV19 with TRBJ1-1, with a possible D match to TRBD1 (6 bases). The germline gives CDR1 LNHDA, CDR2 SQIVND (reference sequence). V was clipped by 6 bases and J by 0 bases, with 17 bases between them. The CDR3 sequence is 16 residues long. The CDR3 bases are TGTGCCAGTAGGGTAAGGGCCCGGGACATGAACACTGAAGCTTTCTTT. Its translation is CASRVRARDMNTEAFF.

This chain links TRBV4-1 with TRBJ1-1; 7 positions agree with TRBD1. Germline V CDR1 and CDR2: MGHRA, YSYEKL. There are 15 residues in the CDR3. V gave up 6 bases and J gave up 3 bases; unmatched junction bases: 10. CDR3 in amino acids: CASRRRGQKDTEAFF. The CDR3, as DNA: TGCGCCAGCAGGCGAAGGGGACAGAAAGACACTGAAGCTTTCTTT.

This chain joins TRBV21-1 and TRBJ2-3; the table calls TRBD2, which could not be checked here. TRBV21-1 has pseudogene status. CDR3 length equals 15 residues. The CDR3 DNA reads TGTGCCAGCAGCAAAGGTGACTTGAGCACAGATACGCAGTATTTT. Translated: CASSKGDLSTDTQYF.

The V call is TRBV29-1, the J call TRBJ2-3; TRBD1 aligns across 8 bases. The V gene end was trimmed by 1 base and the J gene end by 6 bases; junction bases not matched to a gene: 12. The CDR3 loop spans 16 amino acids. Per germline, CDR1 SQVTM and CDR2 ANQGSEA. CDR3 in DNA: TGCAGCGTTGAAGGGTTACAGGGGGTGGTTATGGATACGCAGTATTTT. It encodes CSVEGLQGVVMDTQYF.

This clone was seen more than once but under ten times. This sequence joins TRBV6-5 and TRBJ2-6; no clear D. Trimming left V 6 bases short and J 0 bases short, with 9 bases between. CDR3 length equals 15 residues. Germline V gives CDR1 MNHEY, CDR2 SVGAGI. CDR3 region: CASRNSNSGANVLTF. CDR3 sequence (DNA): TGTGCCAGCAGAAACTCCAACTCTGGGGCCAACGTCCTGACTTTC.

J is TRBJ2-1 and V is TRBV7-2, with 10 nucleotides matching TRBD2. V lost 3 bases, J lost 4 bases, and 6 bases stayed unmatched. CDR1 is SGHTA and CDR2 is FQGNSA in the germline V gene. The CDR3 totals 16 residues. DNA for the CDR3: TGTGCCAGCAGCTTCACCGGGACTAGCGTATACAATGAGCAGTTCTTC. Translating gives CASSFTGTSVYNEQFF.

The genes are TRBV7-9 and TRBJ2-2; 11 positions match TRBD1. The CDR3 loop spans 18 amino acids. V lost 8 bases, J lost 0 bases, and 11 bases stayed unmatched. Germline CDR1 SEHNR, CDR2 FQNEAQ (reference sequence). The DNA of the CDR3 is TGTGCCAGCCTCAGTGGGACAGGGGGACCCGCGAACACCGGGGAGCTGTTTTTT. Translating it yields CASLSGTGGPANTGELFF.

V gene TRBV7-3 combines with J gene TRBJ2-1; 8 positions match TRBD2. Germline V lookup: CDR1 SGHTA, CDR2 FQGTGA. The CDR3 extends over 15 amino acids. Germline trimming cut 3 bases from V and 8 bases from J; bases unmatched to any gene: 9. For the CDR3, the DNA is TGTGCCAGCAGCTTTATAAGCGGGAGTCGGGATGAGCAGTTCTTC. It is translated as CASSFISGSRDEQFF.

This chain links TRBV4-1 with TRBJ2-1; 12 bases align to TRBD2. Germline CDR1 is MGHRA and CDR2 is YSYEKL. There are 16 residues in the CDR3. Trimming at V came to 3 bases and at J to 6 bases, leaving 6 bases not matched to a gene. The CDR3 protein is CASSHLGLAGPNEQFF. CDR3 sequence (DNA): TGCGCCAGCAGCCACCTGGGACTAGCGGGTCCCAATGAGCAGTTCTTC.

This chain joins TRBV29-1 and TRBJ2-1; 8 bases are shared with TRBD2. Per germline, CDR1 SQVTM and CDR2 ANQGSEA. Trimming cost V 5 bases and J 3 bases; bases outside gene matches: 9. The CDR3 has 15 residues. The CDR3 sequence: CSVSGLSGDYNEQFF. For the CDR3, the DNA is TGCAGCGTTTCGGGCCTTAGCGGGGACTACAATGAGCAGTTCTTC.

CDR3 sequence: CASSLGSEAFF. CDR3 DNA sequence: TGTGCCAGCAGTTTGGGCAGTGAAGCTTTCTTT. V is TRBV27 and J is TRBJ1-1; D uncertain. The V and J ends lost 3 bases and 7 bases respectively, with 6 bases between them. The CDR3 has 11 amino acids. Per germline, CDR1 MNHEY and CDR2 SMNVEV (reference sequence).

DNA of the CDR3: TGTGCCAGCAGCTTGGCTGGACTAGCGGGACCAAAAAACATTCAGTACTTC. Translation gives CASSLAGLAGPKNIQYF. This chain joins TRBV5-4 and TRBJ2-4; 12 nucleotides line up with TRBD2. After removal of 0 bases from V and 4 bases from J, the junction contained 5 bases not matched to a gene. There are 17 residues in the CDR3. Germline CDR1 reads SGHNT; CDR2 reads YYREEE (reference sequence).

The chain recombines TRBV28 with TRBJ2-1; 12 bases agree with TRBD2. V was clipped by 5 bases and J by 7 bases; unmatched bases: 6. This CDR3 has 15 residues. Germline V gene data show CDR1 as MDHEN and CDR2 as SYDVKM. In nucleotides, the CDR3 is TGTGCCAGCAGTCCTCTAGCGGGAGGGCCGAATGAGCAGTTCTTC. Protein sequence: CASSPLAGGPNEQFF.

The chain links TRBV4-2 to TRBJ2-7; tentatively, D is TRBD2 (5 bases). This CDR3 region has 15 residues. From germline, CDR1 is LGHNA and CDR2 YNFKEQ. V lost 0 bases to trimming and J lost 1 base, with 10 bases between them. In nucleotides, the CDR3 is TGTGCCAGCAGCCAAGAATTGCGCGGGTCCTACGAGCAGTACTTC. It specifies CASSQELRGSYEQYF.

The chain joins TRBV9 to TRBJ1-1; D is possibly TRBD1 (5 bases). The CDR3 sequence is 15 residues long. Between the trimmed V and J ends, which lost 0 bases and 3 bases, there was a span of 12 bases. Germline V gene lookup returns CDR1 SGDLS and CDR2 YYNGEE. In DNA, the CDR3 is TGTGCCAGCAGCGTAGACGGGGGTGTAGACACTGAAGCTTTCTTT. Its translation: CASSVDGGVDTEAFF.

The chain recombines TRBV9 with TRBJ2-7; 11 bases line up with TRBD2. V gave up 2 bases and J gave up 6 bases; unmatched junction bases: 4. Germline V gene lookup returns CDR1 SGDLS and CDR2 YYNGEE. The CDR3 totals 14 residues. The DNA for the CDR3 is TGTGCCAGCAGCGTTAGCGGGAGGGCGGGCGAGCAGTACTTC. Its protein product is CASSVSGRAGEQYF.

The chain employs TRBV7-9 and TRBJ2-3; D uncertain. Trimming took off 0 bases at V and 2 bases at J, with 9 bases between the two ends. This CDR3 spans 15 amino acids. The V gene's germline CDR1 is SEHNR and CDR2 FQNEAQ (reference sequence). This chain's CDR3 is CASSLAVGFTDTQYF. The CDR3, as DNA: TGTGCCAGCAGCTTAGCGGTAGGATTCACAGATACGCAGTATTTT. The full variable domain, rest sourced from reference TRBV7-9 and TRBJ2-3, is DTGVSQNPRHKITKRGQNVTFRCDPISEHNRLYWYRQTLGQGPEFLTYFQNEAQLEKSRLLSDRFSAERPKGSFSTLEIQRTEQGDSAMYLCASSLAVGFTDTQYFGPGTRLTVL.

The rearrangement links TRBV4-2 to TRBJ2-7, with 9 nucleotides matching TRBD1. The CDR3 is made up of 12 amino acids. V was pared by 8 bases and J by 4 bases, with 3 bases of the junction left unmatched. CDR1 is LGHNA, CDR2 YNFKEQ, per germline. In DNA form, the CDR3 reads TGTGCCAGCGGGACAGGGTCTTACGAGCAGTACTTC. Translated: CASGTGSYEQYF.

This chain uses TRBV7-3 with TRBJ2-1; unclear D gene. Per the germline V gene, CDR1 is SGHTA and CDR2 is FQGTGA. The V end was cut by 1 base, the J end by 0 bases, with 10 bases between. There are 16 residues in the CDR3. CDR3 DNA sequence: TGTGCCAGCAGCTTAAGTGGCCGGAGCTCCTACAATGAGCAGTTCTTC. Translating gives CASSLSGRSSYNEQFF.

The chain uses TRBV19 and TRBJ2-1; TRBD2 aligns across 9 bases. In germline, CDR1 is LNHDA, CDR2 SQIVND (reference sequence). The CDR3 is made up of 17 amino acids. V was clipped by 2 bases and J by 5 bases; unmatched bases: 10. CDR3 nucleotides: TGTGCCAGTAGTATATATCCGCGGGAGGGGGTGCACAATGAGCAGTTCTTC. It encodes CASSIYPREGVHNEQFF.

CDR3 region: CASSLSVSNQPQHF. CDR3 sequence (DNA): TGTGCCAGCAGTCTCAGTGTAAGCAATCAGCCCCAGCATTTT. V is TRBV28 and J is TRBJ1-5; no definite D call. The V gene lost 5 bases and the J gene lost 1 base, with 9 bases spanning the gap. Germline V gene sequence: CDR1 MDHEN, CDR2 SYDVKM. This CDR3 comprises 14 residues.

The chain uses TRBV7-9 and TRBJ2-7, with unresolved D. Germline V CDR1 and CDR2: SEHNR, FQNEAQ (reference sequence). V dropped 6 bases and J dropped 6 bases, with 12 bases sitting between them. The CDR3 is made up of 12 amino acids. DNA of the CDR3: TGTGCCAGCAGTTTCGGTCTCAGCGAGCAGTACTTC. Translating gives CASSFGLSEQYF.

V and J are TRBV5-1 and TRBJ1-2; D is uncertain. CDR1 SGHRS and CDR2 YFSETQ come from the germline V gene. Between the trimmed V and J ends, which lost 3 bases and 4 bases, there was a span of 10 bases. The CDR3 extends over 13 amino acids. CDR3 sequence reads: CASSYDDSYGYTF. In DNA form, the CDR3 reads TGCGCCAGCAGCTACGACGATAGCTATGGCTACACCTTC.

The V gene is TRBV11-2, the J gene TRBJ2-7, with D possibly being TRBD2 (5 bases). The CDR3 contains 14 residues. Germline CDR1 reads SGHAT; CDR2 reads FQNNGV. The V end was cut by 1 base, the J end by 4 bases, with 11 bases between. The CDR3 DNA sequence: TGTGCCAGCAGCTTAGTTGGGAGTGGGTACGAGCAGTACTTC. It specifies CASSLVGSGYEQYF.

The chain is built from TRBV4-2 and TRBJ2-1, with a tentative D call TRBD1 (7 bases). Per germline, CDR1 LGHNA and CDR2 YNFKEQ. The V end was cut by 4 bases, the J end by 9 bases, with 25 bases between. This CDR3 region has 17 residues. CDR3 nucleotide sequence: TGTGCCAGCAGCCGGGACAGCCCCTGGAGGGGTATCTTTGAGCAGTTCTTC. Amino acids: CASSRDSPWRGIFEQFF.

This chain joins TRBV5-6 and TRBJ2-2, with 7 bases identical to TRBD1. The CDR3 loop spans 13 amino acids. Germline assignment: CDR1 SGHDT and CDR2 YYEEEE. Trimming took 5 bases from V and 8 from J; bases not matched to a gene: 6. The CDR3 region has the DNA TGTGCCAGCAGTTTGACAGGGTGGGGGGAGCTGTTTTTT. Translation gives CASSLTGWGELFF. The whole variable domain, filled in from reference TRBV5-6 and TRBJ2-2, reads DAGVTQSPTHLIKTRGQQVTLRCSPKSGHDTVSWYQQALGQGPQFIFQYYEEEERQRGNFPDRFSGHQFPNYSSELNVNALLLGDSALYLCASSLTGWGELFFGEGSRLTVL.

This clone occurred once. The rearrangement joins TRBV15 to TRBJ2-7, with 9 nucleotides matching TRBD2. Germline CDR1 reads LNHNV; CDR2 reads YYDKDF (reference sequence). The CDR3 loop spans 15 amino acids. V lost 0 bases and J lost 4; bases outside the gene matches: 4. The CDR3 spells CATSREREGLYEQYF. The CDR3 DNA is TGTGCCACCAGCAGAGAGCGGGAGGGCCTTTACGAGCAGTACTTC. The entire variable domain, with the rest obtained from reference TRBV15 and TRBJ2-7, is as follows: DAMVIQNPRYQVTQFGKPVTLSCSQTLNHNVMYWYQQKSSQAPKLLFHYYDKDFNNEADTPDNFQSRRPNTSFCFLDIRSPGLGDTAMYLCATSREREGLYEQYFGPGTRLTVT.